The clone carrying this T cell receptor (beta chain) has only a few counts. Its specificity is not known. The entry originates in a study of identical twins. Points from the study as a whole: Insertions ran lower in abundant cord blood beta clonotypes, though not in memory repertoires.

TCRdb called the 5' RACE reads again in MiXCR, with one record for every CDR3 protein. The repertoire holds hundreds of thousands of distinct CDR3 sequences, with about 22% as singletons. The sample also formed part of further work on yellow fever vaccine responses in identical twins.

The sample taken for sequencing was CD4+ T cells sorted from blood. The sequence was collected from a woman younger than 30 in good health.

The CDR3 reads CASSLSGAPDTQYF. The CDR3 DNA reads as TGTGCCAGCAGCTTGAGCGGGGCCCCAGATACGCAGTATTTT. V usage is TRBV5-5 and J usage is TRBJ2-3, with 7 bases identical to TRBD2. The junction had 3 bases not matched to a gene; V was cut back by 1 base and J by 4 bases. Germline-derived CDR1 and CDR2 are SGHKS and YYEKEE (reference sequence). CDR3 length equals 14 residues.